The entry that follows covers one T cell receptor (beta chain) sequence. The antigen is not known. The sample originates from a study of cytomegalovirus exposure and HLA in healthy donors. With 60 Vbeta and 13 Jbeta primers, the PCR was carried out. TCRdb keeps only in-frame clones here, not all; method: immunoSEQ multiplex PCR. The data show 150,000 to 250,000 clones, with 70% to 80% seen just once and around 1.6% held by the top ten. CDR3 length: 13 amino acids. V was shortened by 6 bases and J by 4 bases, with 12 bases between the two germline ends. Germline CDR1 reads LGHNT; CDR2 reads FRNRAP. Broader study findings: Because they were indistinguishable, some V segments, including TRBV6-2 and TRBV6-3, were excluded.

The source is a girl between 5 and 17 years old in good health and CMV-seropositive. V is TRBV12-5 and J is TRBJ1-2; no clear D. The sequenced sample consisted of PBMCs. The CDR3 nucleotides are TGTGCTAGTGGGGCAGAGGGCCGCTATGGCTACACCTTC. It yields the protein CASGAEGRYGYTF.